Sequencing of this T cell receptor beta chain was carried out in a study of CD4 T cells in relation to SARS-CoV-2 and coronaviruses. The CDR3 extends over 15 amino acids. V was pared by 4 bases and J by 3 bases, with 16 bases between. The germline V gene has CDR1 SGHNT and CDR2 YYREEE (reference sequence). On this clone: Its target is unknown.

Sequenced by immunoSEQ multiplex PCR; TCRdb stores in-frame clones only, minus some. The sample yields more than 25,000 clones, 76% seen once. The unexposed donors gave CD4+ T cells in about 2010-2019, prior to COVID-19. The cells were cultured for under twelve days before CD4+ T cells were isolated. This sequence originates from a human donor in good health. V usage is TRBV5-4 and J usage is TRBJ2-5; D perhaps matches TRBD2 (5 bases). The specimen sequenced was CD4+ T cells from PBMCs, cultured in vitro. CDR3 residues: CASSKAVGVKETQYF. DNA of the CDR3: TGTGCCAGCAGCAAAGCGGTAGGAGTCAAAGAGACCCAGTACTTC.